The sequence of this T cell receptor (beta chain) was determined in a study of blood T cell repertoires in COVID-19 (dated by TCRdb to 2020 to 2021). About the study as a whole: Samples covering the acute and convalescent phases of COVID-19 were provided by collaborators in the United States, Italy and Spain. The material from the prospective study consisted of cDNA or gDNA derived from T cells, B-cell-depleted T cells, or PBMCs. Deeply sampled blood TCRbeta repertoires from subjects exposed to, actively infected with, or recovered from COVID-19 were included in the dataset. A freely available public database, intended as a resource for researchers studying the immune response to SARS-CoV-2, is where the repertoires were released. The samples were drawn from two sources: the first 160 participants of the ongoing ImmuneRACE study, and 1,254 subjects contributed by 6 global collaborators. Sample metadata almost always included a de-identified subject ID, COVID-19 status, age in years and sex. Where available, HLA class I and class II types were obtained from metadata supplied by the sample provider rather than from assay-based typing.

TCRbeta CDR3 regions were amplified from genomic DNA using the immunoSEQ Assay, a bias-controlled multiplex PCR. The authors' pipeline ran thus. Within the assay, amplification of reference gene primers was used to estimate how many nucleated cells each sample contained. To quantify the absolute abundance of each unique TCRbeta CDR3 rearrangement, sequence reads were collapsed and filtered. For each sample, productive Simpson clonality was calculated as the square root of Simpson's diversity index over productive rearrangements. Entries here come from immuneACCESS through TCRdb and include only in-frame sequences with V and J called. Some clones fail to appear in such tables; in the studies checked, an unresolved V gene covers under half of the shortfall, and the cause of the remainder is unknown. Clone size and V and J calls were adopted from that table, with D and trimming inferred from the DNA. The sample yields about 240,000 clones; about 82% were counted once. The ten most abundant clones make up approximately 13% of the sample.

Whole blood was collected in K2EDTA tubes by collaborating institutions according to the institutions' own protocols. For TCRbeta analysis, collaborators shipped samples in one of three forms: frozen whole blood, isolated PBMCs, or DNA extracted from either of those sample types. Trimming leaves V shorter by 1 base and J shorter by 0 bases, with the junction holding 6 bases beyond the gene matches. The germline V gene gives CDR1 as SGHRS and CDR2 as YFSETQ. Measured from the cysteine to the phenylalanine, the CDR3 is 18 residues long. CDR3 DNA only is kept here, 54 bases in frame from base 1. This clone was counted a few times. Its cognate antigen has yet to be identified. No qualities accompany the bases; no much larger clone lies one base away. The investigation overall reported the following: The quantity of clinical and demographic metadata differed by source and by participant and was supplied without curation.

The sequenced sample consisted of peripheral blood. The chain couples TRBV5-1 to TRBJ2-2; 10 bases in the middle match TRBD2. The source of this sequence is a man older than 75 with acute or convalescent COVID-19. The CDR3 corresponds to CASSLRERGGSNTGELFF. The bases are TGCGCCAGCAGCTTGCGGGAGCGGGGGGGCTCGAACACCGGGGAGCTGTTTTTT.